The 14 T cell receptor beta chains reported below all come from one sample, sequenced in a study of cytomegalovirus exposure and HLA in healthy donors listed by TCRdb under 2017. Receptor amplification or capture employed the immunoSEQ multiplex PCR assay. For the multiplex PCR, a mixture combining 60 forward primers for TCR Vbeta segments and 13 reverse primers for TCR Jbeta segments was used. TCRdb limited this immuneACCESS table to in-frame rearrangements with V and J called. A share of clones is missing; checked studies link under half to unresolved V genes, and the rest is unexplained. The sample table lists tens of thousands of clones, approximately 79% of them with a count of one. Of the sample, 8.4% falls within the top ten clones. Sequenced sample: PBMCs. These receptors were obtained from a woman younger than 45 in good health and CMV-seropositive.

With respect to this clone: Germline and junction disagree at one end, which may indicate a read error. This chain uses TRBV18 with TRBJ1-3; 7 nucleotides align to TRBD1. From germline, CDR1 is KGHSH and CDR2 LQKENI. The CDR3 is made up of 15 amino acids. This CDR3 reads CASTPAGGSGNTIYF. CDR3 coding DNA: TGTGCCAGCACACCAGCAGGGGGCTCTGGAAACACCATATATTTT.

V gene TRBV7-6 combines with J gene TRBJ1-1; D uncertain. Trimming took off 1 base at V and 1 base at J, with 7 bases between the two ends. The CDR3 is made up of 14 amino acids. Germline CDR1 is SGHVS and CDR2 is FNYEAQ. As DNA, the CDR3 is TGTGCCAGCAGCTTAGGGGCGGGGAACACTGAAGCTTTCTTT. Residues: CASSLGAGNTEAFF.

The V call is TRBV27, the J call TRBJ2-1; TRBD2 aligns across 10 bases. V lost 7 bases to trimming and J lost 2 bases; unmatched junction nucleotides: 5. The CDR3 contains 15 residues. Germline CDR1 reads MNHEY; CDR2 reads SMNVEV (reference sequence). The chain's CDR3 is CASTLLAGTYNEQFF. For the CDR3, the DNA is TGTGCCAGCACCCTACTAGCGGGGACCTACAATGAGCAGTTCTTC.

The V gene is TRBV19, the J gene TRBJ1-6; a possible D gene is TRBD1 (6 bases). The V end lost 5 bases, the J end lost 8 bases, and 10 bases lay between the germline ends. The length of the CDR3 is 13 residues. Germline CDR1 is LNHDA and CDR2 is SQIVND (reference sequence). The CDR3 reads CASSGGTYSPLHF. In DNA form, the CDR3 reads TGTGCCAGTAGTGGGGGCACCTATTCACCCCTCCACTTT.

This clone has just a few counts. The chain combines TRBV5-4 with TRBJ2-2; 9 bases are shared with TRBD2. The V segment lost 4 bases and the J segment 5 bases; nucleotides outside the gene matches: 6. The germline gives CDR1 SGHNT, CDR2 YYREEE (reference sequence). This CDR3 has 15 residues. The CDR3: CASSLSSGMTGELFF. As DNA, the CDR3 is TGTGCCAGCAGCCTGTCTAGCGGGATGACCGGGGAGCTGTTTTTT.

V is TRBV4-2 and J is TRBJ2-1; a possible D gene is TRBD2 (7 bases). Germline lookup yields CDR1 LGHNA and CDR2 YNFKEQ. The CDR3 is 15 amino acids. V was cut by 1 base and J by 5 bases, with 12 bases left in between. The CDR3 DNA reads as TGTGCCAGCAGCCAAGGAGGGGGGGCTCACAATGAGCAGTTCTTC. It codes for CASSQGGGAHNEQFF.

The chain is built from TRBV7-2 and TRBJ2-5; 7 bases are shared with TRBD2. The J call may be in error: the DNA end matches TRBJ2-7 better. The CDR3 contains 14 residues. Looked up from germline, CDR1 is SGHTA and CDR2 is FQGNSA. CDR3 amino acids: CASRFPASGYEQYF. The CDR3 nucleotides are TGTGCCAGCAGATTCCCGGCTAGCGGCTACGAGCAGTACTTC.

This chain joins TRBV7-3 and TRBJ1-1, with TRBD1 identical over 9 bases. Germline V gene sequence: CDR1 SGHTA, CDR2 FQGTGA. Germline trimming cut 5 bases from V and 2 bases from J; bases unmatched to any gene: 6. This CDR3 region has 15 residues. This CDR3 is CASSAQGQGNTEAFF. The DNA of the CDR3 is TGTGCCAGCAGCGCTCAGGGACAGGGTAACACTGAAGCTTTCTTT.

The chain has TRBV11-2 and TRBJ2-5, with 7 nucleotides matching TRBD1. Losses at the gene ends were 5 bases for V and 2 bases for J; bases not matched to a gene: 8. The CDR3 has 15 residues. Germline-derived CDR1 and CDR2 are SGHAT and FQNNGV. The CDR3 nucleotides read TGTGCCAGCAGCGTTGGACAGGCTAATCAAGAGACCCAGTACTTC. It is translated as CASSVGQANQETQYF.

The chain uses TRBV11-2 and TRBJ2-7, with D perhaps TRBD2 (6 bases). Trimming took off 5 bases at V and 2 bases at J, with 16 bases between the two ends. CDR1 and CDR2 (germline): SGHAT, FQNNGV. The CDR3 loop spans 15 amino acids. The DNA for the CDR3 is TGTGCCAGCAGCCTGAGGGACGGAGGGACCTACGAGCAGTACTTC. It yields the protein CASSLRDGGTYEQYF.

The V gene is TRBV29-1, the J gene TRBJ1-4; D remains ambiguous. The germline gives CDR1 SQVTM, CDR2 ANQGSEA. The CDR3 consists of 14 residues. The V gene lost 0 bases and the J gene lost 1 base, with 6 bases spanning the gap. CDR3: CSVEDLRTNEKLFF. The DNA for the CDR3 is TGCAGCGTTGAAGATCTGAGAACTAATGAAAAACTGTTTTTT.

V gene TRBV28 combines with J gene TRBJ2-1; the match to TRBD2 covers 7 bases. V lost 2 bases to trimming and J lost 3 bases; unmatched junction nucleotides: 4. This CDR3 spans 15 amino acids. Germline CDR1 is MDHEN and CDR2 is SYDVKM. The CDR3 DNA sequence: TGTGCCAGCAGTTTAACGGGAGGCCTCTACAATGAGCAGTTCTTC. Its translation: CASSLTGGLYNEQFF. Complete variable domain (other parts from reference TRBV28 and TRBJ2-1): DVKVTQSSRYLVKRTGEKVFLECVQDMDHENMFWYRQDPGLGLRLIYFSYDVKMKEKGDIPEGYSVSREKKERFSLILESASTNQTSMYLCASSLTGGLYNEQFFGPGTRLTVL.

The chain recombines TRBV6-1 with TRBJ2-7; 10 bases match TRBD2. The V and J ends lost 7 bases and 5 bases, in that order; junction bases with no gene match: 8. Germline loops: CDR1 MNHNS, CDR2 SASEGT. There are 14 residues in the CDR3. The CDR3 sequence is CASKASGRANEQYF. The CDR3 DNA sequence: TGTGCCAGCAAGGCAAGCGGGAGGGCCAACGAGCAGTACTTC.

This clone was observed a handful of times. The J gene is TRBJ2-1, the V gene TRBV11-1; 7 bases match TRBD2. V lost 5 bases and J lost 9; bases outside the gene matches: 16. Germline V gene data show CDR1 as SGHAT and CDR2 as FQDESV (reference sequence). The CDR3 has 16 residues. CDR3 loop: CASSEPAAGEEVEQFF. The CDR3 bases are TGTGCCAGCAGCGAACCCGCCGCGGGAGAGGAGGTTGAGCAGTTCTTC.